This entry describes one T cell receptor (beta chain). This clone was observed a single time. Its recognized antigen is unknown. Within one base of it there is no much larger clone, and no base qualities were kept. These data come from a study of shared clonotypes between healthy human individuals (TCRdb year 2020). For context, the study as a whole: The cohort comprised a couple of women and three men aged 18 to 49 years. To increase sequencing depth and limit assay-specific biases, different laboratories used diverse techniques to prepare libraries and sequence TCR repertoires. The study deeply sequenced blood TCR repertoires of about 5 healthy adults to estimate repertoire size and the extent of clonotype sharing between individuals. For each donor, CD4 naive and CD4 memory were each run on three plates, CD8 naive on two plates, and CD8 memory on one plate. Between about 0.94 and 10 billion PBMCs per donor were obtained by leukapheresis. What the authors observed across the whole study: Sampling was restricted to blood, and TCR repertoires in tissues likely differ from the TCR repertoires found in blood. Compared with non-shared clonotypes, the clonotypes found in all four sorted-subset donors had higher generation probabilities. Because the study included only a small number of donors, the genetic and exposure-history diversity represented was limited. Naive subsets generally had larger estimated clonotype richness than memory subsets did. Sharing across several donors was observed for roughly 5% of naive CD4, around 3.5% of naive CD8, about 2.3% of memory CD4, and 0.4% of memory CD8 clonotypes. Incomplete sequencing was indicated by rarefaction of sorted-subset datasets, despite the large sequencing depth. Based on pairwise subsampling, the degree of clonotype sharing among donors was expected to be affected by sequencing depth.

CD8 naive samples were CD45RO-negative cells positively selected for CCR7, giving a CD45RA+CCR7+ population that excluded TemRA cells. The donors were healthy, HIV-negative adults who had no recently reported acute infections or vaccinations. All donors were Caucasian adults living in Nashville, Tennessee, USA. Blood was collected by leukapheresis, and PBMCs were isolated by Ficoll-Histopaque density gradient centrifugation and then cryopreserved in liquid nitrogen vapor phase. Analytical flow cytometry was used to check the purity and quantity of each magnetically sorted T cell population. Each sorted fraction had its genomic DNA isolated and then quantified by UV absorbance on a Nanodrop 2000c. The CDR3 measures 15 amino acids from cysteine to phenylalanine. Left in the record is the CDR3 DNA by itself, 45 bases read in frame from the first base. V is cut by 0 bases and J by 4 bases, and the space between the germline ends is 12 bases. CDR1 and CDR2, looked up from the germline V gene, are MGHRA and YSYEKL.

Using the deep immunoSEQ assay, multiplex PCR amplified TCR CDR3 regions from genomic DNA. Extracted genomic DNA from each cell subset was spread evenly across all wells of several immunoSEQ 96-well plates, with each plate serving as a replicate. For sorted subsets, approximately 190 ng genomic DNA, equal to some 30,000 T cell genomes, was loaded into each replicate PCR. Purified libraries were measured with a Qubit 3.0 fluorometer, size-checked on a Bioanalyzer 2100, and measured again with the KAPA Library Quantification kit. Every immunoSEQ 96-well plate was sequenced on a dedicated single-read 150-cycle Illumina NextSeq 550 flow cell. Under the source paper's analysis protocol: Because the immunoSEQ output included only junctional sequences and no quality scores, the filtering could not be the same as the filtering used for full-length reads. Sequences were annotated with PyIR, a Python wrapper for IgBLAST v1.9, using IMGT germline references to assign V/J genes and CDR3. Any read was removed if the V/J assignment was weak (E-value above 1e-6), the CDR3 was missing, or the read contained stop codons, out-of-frame junctions, or ambiguous translated residues. V3J clonotypes were defined as sequences sharing an identical inferred V gene, J gene, and CDR3 amino acid sequence. To compute the percentage overlap between repertoires, the number of shared unique clonotypes was divided by the size of the smaller repertoire. Three approaches were used to assess repertoire richness: RTK rarefaction, the Chao1 estimator, and Recon v2.1 estimates of unobserved clonotypes. OLGA was used to compute generation probabilities for all TCRbeta clonotypes that the gDNA method yielded from a few donors. TCRdb provides this immuneACCESS table in a form limited to in-frame rearrangements. Some clones are lacking; in checked studies, under half of them reflect an unresolved V gene, and why the rest are absent is not known. V and J calls and clone size come straight from that table; D and trimming were deduced from the DNA. Here the sample has approximately 2,200,000 clones; about 92% occur a single time. Clones ranked in the top ten supply more than 1.5% of the sample.

The V and J genes are TRBV4-1 and TRBJ2-5; D gene: possibly TRBD2, on 6 matching bases. The source of this sequence is a man aged 18 to 30 in good health. Some clones in this sample may be carry-over from other donors' samples. Sequenced material: naive CD8+ T cells from PBMCs. The sample's cell subset or site label is to be understood as: CD45RA+CCR7+. In nucleotide form, the sequence is TGCGCCAGCAGCCAAGATCCGGGGGTTCGAGAGACCCAGTACTTC. The encoded protein is CASSQDPGVRETQYF.